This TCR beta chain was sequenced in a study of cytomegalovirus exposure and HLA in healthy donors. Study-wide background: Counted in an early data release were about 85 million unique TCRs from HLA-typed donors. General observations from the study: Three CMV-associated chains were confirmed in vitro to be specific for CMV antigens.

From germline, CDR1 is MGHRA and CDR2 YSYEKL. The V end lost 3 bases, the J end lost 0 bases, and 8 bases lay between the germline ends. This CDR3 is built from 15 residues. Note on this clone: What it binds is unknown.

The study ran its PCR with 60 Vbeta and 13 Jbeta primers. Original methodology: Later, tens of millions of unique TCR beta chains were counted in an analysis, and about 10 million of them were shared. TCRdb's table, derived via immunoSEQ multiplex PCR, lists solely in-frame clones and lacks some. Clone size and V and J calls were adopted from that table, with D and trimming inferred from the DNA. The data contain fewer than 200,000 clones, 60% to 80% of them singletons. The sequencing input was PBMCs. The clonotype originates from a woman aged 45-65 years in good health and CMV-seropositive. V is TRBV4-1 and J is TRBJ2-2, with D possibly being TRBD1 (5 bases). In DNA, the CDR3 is TGCGCCAGCAGCCATGGGGCAGCGAACACCGGGGAGCTGTTTTTT. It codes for CASSHGAANTGELFF.